This T cell receptor (beta chain) was sequenced for a study of cytomegalovirus exposure and HLA in healthy donors. Study-level findings and limits: Diagnosis of cytomegalovirus status made by the classifier reportedly showed high specificity and sensitivity. V- and J-gene trimming of TCR beta was linked (in a later analysis) to a missense DCLRE1C variant.

Trimming cost V 5 bases and J 3 bases, with 9 bases left between them. The CDR3 has 13 amino acids. Germline CDR1 is SGHNT and CDR2 is YENEEA. The table lists this clone with a count of one. The target antigen is unknown. Vbeta (60) and Jbeta (13) primers were used in the PCR. Original handling: In a later analysis, of 80 million to 90 million unique beta chains, about 10 million appeared in at least two donors. Clones were read by immunoSEQ multiplex PCR, and TCRdb kept only the in-frame ones, dropping some. V and J calls plus clone size are reproduced from that table; the DNA served to infer D and trimming. The table lists 100,000 to 150,000 clones, just under 75% of them singletons, with around 4.8% in the top ten.

The V and J genes are TRBV11-3 and TRBJ2-3; D gene uncertain. Sequencing was done on a sample of PBMCs. This TCR derives from a man aged 55 to 70 in good health and CMV-seropositive. CDR3 amino acids: CASSPHRTDTQYF. The CDR3 DNA reads as TGTGCCAGCAGCCCCCACCGGACAGATACGCAGTATTTT.